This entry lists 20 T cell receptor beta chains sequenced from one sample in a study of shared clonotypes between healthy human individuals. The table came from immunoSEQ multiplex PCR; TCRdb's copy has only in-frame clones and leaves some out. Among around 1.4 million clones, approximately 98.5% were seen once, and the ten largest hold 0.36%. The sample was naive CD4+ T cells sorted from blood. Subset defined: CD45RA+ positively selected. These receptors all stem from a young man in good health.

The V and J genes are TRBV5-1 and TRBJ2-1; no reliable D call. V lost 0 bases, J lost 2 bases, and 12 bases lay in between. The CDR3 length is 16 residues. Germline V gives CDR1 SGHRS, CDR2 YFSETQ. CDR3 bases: TGCGCCAGCAGCTTGGAACGTGCTCAGCCCTACAATGAGCAGTTCTTC. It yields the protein CASSLERAQPYNEQFF.

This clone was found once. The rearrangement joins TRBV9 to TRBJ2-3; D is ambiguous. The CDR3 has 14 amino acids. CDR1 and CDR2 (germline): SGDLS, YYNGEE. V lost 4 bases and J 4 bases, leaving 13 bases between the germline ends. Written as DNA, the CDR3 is TGTGCCAGCAGCTTTCGTCCAGAGCCAGATACGCAGTATTTT. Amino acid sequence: CASSFRPEPDTQYF.

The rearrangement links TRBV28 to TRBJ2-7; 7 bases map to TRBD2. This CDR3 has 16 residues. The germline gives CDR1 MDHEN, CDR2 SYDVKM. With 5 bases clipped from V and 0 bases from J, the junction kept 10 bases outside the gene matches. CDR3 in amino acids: CASSPFAAGSSYEQYF. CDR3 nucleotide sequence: TGTGCCAGCAGTCCGTTCGCAGCGGGAAGCTCCTACGAGCAGTACTTC.

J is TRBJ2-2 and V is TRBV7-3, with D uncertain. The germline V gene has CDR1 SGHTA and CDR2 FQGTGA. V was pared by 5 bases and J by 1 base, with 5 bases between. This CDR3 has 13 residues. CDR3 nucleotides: TGTGCCAGCAGCCCAGAGAACACCGGGGAGCTGTTTTTT. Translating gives CASSPENTGELFF.

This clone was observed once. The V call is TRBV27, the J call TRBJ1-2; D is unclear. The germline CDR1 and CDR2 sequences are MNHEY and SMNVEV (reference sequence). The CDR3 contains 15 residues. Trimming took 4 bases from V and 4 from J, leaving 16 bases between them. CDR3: CASSYTPEPLYGYTF. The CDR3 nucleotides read TGTGCCAGCAGTTACACCCCCGAACCTCTCTATGGCTACACCTTC.

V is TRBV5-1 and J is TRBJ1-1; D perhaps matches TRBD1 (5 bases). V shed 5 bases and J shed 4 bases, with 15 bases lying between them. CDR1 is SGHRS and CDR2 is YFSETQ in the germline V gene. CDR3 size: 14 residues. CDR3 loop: CASSPLGASTEAFF. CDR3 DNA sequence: TGCGCCAGCAGTCCGCTCGGGGCGAGCACTGAAGCTTTCTTT. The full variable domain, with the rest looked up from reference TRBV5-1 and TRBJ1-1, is KAGVTQTPRYLIKTRGQQVTLSCSPISGHRSVSWYQQTPGQGLQFLFEYFSETQRNKGNFPGRFSGRQFSNSRSEMNVSTLELGDSALYLCASSPLGASTEAFFGQGTRLTVV.

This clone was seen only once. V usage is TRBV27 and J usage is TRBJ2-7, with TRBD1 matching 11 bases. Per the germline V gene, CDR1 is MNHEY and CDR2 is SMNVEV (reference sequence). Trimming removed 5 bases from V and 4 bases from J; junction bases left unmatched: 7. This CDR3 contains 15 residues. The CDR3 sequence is CASSPRTGGRYEQYF. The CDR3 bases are TGTGCCAGCAGTCCCAGGACAGGGGGCAGGTACGAGCAGTACTTC.

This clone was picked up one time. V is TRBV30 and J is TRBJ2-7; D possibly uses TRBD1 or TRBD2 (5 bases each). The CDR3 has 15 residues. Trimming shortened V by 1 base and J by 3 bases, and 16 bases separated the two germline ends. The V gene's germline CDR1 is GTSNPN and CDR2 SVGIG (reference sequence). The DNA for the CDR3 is TGTGCCTGGAGTGGGGACCCTAGGTCGGGCTACGAGCAGTACTTC. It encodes CAWSGDPRSGYEQYF. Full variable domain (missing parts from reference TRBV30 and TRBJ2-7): SQTIHQWPATLVQPVGSPLSLECTVEGTSNPNLYWYRQAAGRGLQLLFYSVGIGQISSEVPQNLSASRPQDRQFILSSKKLLLSDSGFYLCAWSGDPRSGYEQYFGPGTRLTVT.

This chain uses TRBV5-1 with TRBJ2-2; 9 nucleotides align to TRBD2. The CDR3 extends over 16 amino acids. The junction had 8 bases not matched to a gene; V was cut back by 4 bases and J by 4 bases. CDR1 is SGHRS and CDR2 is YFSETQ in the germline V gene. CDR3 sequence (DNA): TGCGCCAGCAGCCCCTTAGCGGGAGTTAGCACCGGGGAGCTGTTTTTT. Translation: CASSPLAGVSTGELFF. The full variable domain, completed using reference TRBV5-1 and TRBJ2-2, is KAGVTQTPRYLIKTRGQQVTLSCSPISGHRSVSWYQQTPGQGLQFLFEYFSETQRNKGNFPGRFSGRQFSNSRSEMNVSTLELGDSALYLCASSPLAGVSTGELFFGEGSRLTVL.

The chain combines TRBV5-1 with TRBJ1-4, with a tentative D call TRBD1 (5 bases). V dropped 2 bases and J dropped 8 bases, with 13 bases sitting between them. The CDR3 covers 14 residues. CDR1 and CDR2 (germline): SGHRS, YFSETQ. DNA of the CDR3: TGCGCCAGCAGCTTTGGGAGGGGTGACGAAAAACTGTTTTTT. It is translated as CASSFGRGDEKLFF.

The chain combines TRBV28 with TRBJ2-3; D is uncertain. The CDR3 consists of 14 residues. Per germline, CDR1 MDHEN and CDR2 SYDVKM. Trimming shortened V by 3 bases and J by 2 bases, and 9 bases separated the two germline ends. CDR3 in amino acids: CASSLGRNTDTQYF. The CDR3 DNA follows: TGTGCCAGCAGTTTGGGCAGGAACACAGATACGCAGTATTTT.

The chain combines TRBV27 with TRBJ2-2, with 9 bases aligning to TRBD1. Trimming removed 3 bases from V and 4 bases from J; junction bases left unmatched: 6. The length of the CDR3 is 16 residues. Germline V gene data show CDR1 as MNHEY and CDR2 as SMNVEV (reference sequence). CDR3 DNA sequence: TGTGCCAGCAGTTTTAATAGGGACAGGGTCACCGGGGAGCTGTTTTTT. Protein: CASSFNRDRVTGELFF.

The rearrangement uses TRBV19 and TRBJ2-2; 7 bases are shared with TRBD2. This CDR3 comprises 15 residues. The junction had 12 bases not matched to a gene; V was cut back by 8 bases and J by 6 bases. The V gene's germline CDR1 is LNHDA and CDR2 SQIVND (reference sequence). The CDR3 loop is CASREAGRAAGELFF. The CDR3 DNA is TGTGCCAGTCGTGAGGCAGGGAGGGCGGCCGGGGAGCTGTTTTTT.

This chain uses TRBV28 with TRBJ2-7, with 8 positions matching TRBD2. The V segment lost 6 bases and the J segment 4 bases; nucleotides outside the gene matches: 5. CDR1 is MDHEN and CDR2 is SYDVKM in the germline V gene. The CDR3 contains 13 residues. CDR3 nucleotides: TGTGCCAGCAGGCTAGCGGGTCCATACGAGCAGTACTTC. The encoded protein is CASRLAGPYEQYF.

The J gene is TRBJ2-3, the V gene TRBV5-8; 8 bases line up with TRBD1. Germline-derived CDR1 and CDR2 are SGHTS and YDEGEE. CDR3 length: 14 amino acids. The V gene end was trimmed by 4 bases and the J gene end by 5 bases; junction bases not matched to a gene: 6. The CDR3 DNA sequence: TGTGCCAGCAGCGTGGGACAGGTGCAAGATACGCAGTATTTT. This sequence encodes CASSVGQVQDTQYF. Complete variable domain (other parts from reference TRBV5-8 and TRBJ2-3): EAGVTQSPTHLIKTRGQQATLRCSPISGHTSVYWYQQALGLGLQFLLWYDEGEERNRGNFPPRFSGRQFPNYSSELNVNALELEDSALYLCASSVGQVQDTQYFGPGTRLTVL.

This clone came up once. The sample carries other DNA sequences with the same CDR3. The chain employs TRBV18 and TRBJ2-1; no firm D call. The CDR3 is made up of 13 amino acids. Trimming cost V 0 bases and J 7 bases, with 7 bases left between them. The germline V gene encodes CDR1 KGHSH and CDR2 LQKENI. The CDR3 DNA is TGTGCCAGCTCACCACCGAGCAGGAATGAGCAGTTCTTC. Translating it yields CASSPPSRNEQFF.

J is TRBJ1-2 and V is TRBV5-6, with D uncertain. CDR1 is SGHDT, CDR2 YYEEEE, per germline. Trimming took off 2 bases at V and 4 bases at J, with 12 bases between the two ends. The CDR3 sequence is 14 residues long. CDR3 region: CASSFGPPLYGYTF. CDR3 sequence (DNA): TGTGCCAGCAGCTTCGGTCCCCCTCTCTATGGCTACACCTTC.

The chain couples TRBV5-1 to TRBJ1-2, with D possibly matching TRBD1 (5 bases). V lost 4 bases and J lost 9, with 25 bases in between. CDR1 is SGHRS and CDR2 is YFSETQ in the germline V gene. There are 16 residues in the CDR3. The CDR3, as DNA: TGCGCCAGCAGCCCCCGTGGGGGTGAACTAGCTGAGAGCTACACCTTC. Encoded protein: CASSPRGGELAESYTF.

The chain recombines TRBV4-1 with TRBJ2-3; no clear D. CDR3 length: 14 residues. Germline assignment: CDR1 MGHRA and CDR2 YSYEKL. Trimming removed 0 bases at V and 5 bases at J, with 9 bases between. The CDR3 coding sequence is TGCGCCAGCAGCCAAGATTGGCCCAGAGATACGCAGTATTTT. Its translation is CASSQDWPRDTQYF.

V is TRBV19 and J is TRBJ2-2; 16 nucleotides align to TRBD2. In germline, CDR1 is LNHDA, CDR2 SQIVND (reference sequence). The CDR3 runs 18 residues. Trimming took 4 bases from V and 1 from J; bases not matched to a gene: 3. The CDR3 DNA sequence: TGTGCCAGTAGTAGGGGACTAGCGGGAGGGATGAACACCGGGGAGCTGTTTTTT. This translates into CASSRGLAGGMNTGELFF. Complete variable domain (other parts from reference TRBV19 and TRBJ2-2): DGGITQSPKYLFRKEGQNVTLSCEQNLNHDAMYWYRQDPGQGLRLIYYSQIVNDFQKGDIAEGYSVSREKKESFPLTVTSAQKNPTAFYLCASSRGLAGGMNTGELFFGEGSRLTVL.